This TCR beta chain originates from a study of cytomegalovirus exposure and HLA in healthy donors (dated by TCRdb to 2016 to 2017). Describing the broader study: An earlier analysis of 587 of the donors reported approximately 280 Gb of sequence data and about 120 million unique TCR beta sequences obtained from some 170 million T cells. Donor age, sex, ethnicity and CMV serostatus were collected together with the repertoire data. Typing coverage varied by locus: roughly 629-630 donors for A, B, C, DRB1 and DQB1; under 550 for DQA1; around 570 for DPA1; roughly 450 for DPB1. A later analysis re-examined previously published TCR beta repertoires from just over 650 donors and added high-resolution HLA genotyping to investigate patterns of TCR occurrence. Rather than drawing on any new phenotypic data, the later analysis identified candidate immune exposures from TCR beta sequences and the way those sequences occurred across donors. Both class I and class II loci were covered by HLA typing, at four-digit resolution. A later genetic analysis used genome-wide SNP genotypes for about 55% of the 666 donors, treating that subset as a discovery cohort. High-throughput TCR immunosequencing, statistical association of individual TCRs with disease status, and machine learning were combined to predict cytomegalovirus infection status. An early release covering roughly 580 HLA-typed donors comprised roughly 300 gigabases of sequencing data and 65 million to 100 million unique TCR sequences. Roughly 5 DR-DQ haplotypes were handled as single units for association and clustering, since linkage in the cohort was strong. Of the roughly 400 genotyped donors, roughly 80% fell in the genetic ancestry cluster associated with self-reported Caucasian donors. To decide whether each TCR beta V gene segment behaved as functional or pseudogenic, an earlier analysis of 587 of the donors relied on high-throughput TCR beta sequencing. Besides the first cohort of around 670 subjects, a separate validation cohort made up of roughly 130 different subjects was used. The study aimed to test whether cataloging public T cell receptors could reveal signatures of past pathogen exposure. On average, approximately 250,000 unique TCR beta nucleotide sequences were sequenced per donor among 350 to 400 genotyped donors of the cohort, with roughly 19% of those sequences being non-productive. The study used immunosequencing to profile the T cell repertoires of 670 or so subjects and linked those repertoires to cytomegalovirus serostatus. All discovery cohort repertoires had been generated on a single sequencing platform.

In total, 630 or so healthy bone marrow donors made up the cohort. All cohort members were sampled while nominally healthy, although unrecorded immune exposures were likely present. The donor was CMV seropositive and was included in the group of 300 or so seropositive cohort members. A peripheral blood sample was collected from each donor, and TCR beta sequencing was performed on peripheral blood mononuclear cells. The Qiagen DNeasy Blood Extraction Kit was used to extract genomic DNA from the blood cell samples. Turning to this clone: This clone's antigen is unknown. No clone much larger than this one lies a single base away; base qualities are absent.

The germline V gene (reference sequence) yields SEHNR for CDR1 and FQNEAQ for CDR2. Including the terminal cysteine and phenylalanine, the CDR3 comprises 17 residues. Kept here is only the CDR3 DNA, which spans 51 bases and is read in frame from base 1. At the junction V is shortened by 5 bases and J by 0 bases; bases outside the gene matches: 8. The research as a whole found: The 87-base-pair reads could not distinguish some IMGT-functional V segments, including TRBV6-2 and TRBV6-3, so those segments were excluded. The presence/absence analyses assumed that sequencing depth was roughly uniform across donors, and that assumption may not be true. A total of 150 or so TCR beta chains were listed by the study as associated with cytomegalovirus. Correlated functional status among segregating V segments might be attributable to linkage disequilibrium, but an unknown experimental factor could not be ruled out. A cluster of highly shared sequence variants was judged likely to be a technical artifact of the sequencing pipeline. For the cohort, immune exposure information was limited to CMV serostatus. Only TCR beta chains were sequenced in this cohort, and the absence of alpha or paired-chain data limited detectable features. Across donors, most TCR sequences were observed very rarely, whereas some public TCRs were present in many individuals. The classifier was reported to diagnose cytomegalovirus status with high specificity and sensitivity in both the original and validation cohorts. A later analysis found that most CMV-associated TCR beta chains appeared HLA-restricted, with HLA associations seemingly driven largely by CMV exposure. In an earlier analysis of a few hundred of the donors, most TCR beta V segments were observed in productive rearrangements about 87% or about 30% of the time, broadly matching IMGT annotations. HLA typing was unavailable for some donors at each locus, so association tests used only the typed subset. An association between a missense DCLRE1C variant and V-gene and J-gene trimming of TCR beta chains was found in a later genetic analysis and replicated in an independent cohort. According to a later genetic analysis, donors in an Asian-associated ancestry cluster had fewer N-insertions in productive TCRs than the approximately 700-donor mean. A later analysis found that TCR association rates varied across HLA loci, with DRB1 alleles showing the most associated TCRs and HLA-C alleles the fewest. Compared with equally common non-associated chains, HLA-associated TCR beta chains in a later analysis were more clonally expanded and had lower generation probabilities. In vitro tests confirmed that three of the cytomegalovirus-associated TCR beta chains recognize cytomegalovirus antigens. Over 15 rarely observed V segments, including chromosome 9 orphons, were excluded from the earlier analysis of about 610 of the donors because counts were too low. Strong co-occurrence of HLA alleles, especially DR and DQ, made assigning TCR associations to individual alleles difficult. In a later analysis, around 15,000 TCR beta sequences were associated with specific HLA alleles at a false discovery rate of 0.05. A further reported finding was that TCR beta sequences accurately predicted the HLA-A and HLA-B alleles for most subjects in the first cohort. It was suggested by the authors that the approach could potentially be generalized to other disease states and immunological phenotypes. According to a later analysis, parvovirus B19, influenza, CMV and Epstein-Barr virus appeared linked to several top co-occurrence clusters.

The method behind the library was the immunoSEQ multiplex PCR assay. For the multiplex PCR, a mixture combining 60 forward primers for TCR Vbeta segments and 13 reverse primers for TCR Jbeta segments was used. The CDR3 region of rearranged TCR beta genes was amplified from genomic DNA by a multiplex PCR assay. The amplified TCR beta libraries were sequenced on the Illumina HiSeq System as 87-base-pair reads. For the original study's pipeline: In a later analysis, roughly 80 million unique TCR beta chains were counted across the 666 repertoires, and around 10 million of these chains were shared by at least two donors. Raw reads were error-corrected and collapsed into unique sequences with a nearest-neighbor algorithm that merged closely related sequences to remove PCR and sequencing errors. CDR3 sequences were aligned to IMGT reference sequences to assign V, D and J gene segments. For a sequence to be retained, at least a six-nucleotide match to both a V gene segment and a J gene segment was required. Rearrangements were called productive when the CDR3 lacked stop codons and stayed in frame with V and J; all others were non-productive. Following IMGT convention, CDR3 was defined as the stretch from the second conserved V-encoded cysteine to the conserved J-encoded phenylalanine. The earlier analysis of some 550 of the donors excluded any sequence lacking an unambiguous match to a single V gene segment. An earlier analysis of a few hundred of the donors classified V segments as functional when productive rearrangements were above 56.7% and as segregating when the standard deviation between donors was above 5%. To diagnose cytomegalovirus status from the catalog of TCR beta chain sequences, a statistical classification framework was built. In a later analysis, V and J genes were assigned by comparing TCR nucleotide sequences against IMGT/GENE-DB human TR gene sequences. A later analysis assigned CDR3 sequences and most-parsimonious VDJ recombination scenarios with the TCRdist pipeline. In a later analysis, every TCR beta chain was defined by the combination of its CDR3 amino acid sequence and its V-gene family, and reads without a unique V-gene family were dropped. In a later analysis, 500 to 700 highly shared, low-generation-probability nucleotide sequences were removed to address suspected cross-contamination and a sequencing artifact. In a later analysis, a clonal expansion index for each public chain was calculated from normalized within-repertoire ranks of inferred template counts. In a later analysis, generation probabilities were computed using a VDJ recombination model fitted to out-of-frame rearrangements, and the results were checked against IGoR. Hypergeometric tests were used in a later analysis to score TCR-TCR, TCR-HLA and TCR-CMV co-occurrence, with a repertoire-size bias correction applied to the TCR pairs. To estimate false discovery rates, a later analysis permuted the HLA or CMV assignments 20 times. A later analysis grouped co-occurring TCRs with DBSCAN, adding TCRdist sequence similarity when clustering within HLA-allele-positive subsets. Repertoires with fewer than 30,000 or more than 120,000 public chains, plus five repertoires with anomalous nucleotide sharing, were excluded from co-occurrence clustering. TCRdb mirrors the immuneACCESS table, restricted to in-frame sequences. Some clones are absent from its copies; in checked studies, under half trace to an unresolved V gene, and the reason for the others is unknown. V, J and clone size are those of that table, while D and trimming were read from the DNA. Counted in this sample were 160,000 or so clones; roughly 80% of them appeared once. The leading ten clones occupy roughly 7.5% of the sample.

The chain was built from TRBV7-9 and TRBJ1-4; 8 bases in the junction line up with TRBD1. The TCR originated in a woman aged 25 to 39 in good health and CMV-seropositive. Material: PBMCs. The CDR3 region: CASSRGQGATTNEKLFF. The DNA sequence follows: TGTGCCAGCAGCCGCGGGCAGGGGGCGACAACTAATGAAAAACTGTTTTTT.